The source of this T cell receptor (beta chain) is a study of T cells in Graves' hyperthyroidism and ophthalmopathy. The trim removed 8 bases at V and 5 bases at J, leaving 9 bases unmatched. This CDR3 is built from 14 residues. Subjects aged 18 to 65 presented with newly diagnosed hyperthyroidism of less than 2 months' duration. Amplification of TCR beta CDR3 regions used RNA as the template. HTBI primers were the set used in a first-round RT-PCR of the TCR CDR3. Using its own MiXCR run on the multiplex PCR reads, TCRdb lists one record per CDR3 protein. Of under 350,000 distinct CDR3 sequences in the sample, about 20% were seen once.

The chain links TRBV12-3 or TRBV12-4 to TRBJ2-1; 7 nucleotides agree with TRBD1. Sequencing was performed on blood. This clonotype was obtained from a woman in her fifties or sixties with Graves' hyperthyroidism. The CDR3 DNA reads TGTGCCAGCCTAACAGGGGTATTGGACAATGAGCAGTTCTTC. Translated: CASLTGVLDNEQFF.